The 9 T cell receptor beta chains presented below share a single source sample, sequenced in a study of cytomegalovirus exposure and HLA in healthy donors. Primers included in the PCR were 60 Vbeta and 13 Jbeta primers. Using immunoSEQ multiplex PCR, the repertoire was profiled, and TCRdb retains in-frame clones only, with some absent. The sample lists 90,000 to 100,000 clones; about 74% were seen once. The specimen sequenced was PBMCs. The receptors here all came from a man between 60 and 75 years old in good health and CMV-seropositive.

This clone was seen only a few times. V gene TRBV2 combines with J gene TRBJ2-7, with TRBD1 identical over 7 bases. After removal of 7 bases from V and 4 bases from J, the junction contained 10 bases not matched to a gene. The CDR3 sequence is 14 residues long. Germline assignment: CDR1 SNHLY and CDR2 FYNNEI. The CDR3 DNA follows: TGTGCCAGCAATTCACCCGGGACAGATTACGAGCAGTACTTC. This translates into CASNSPGTDYEQYF.

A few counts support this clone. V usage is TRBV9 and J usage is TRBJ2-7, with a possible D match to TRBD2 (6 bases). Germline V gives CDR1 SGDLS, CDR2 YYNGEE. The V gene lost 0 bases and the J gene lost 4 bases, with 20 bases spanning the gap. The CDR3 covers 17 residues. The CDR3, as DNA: TGTGCCAGCAGCGTAGGGGCCGGGACTCCCGGCGTGTACGAGCAGTACTTC. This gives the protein CASSVGAGTPGVYEQYF.

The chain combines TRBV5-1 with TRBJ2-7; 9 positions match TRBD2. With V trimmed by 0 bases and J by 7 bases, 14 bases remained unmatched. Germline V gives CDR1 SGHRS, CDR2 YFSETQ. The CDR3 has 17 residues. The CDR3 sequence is CASSLGLAGSRGGEQYF. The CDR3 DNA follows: TGCGCCAGCAGCTTGGGGCTAGCGGGGTCCCGCGGTGGGGAGCAGTACTTC.

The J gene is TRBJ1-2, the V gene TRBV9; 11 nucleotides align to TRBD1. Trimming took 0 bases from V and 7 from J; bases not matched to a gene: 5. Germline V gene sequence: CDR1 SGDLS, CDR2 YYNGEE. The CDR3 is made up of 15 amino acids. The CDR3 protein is CASSVEGTGGRGYTF. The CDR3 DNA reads TGTGCCAGCAGCGTAGAAGGGACAGGGGGACGTGGCTACACCTTC.

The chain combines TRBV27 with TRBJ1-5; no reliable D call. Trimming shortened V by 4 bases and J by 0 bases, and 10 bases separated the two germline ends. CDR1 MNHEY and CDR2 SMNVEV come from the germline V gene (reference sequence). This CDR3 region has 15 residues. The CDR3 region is CASSSGKISNQPQHF. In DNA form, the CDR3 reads TGTGCCAGCAGTTCGGGGAAAATTAGCAATCAGCCCCAGCATTTT.

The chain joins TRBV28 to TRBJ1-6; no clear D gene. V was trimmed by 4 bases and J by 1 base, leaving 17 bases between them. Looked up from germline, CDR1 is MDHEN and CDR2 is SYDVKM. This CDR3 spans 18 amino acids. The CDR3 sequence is CASSSPARSPSYNSPLHF. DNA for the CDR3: TGTGCCAGCAGTTCCCCCGCCCGGAGCCCATCCTATAATTCACCCCTCCACTTT. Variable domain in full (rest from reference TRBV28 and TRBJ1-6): DVKVTQSSRYLVKRTGEKVFLECVQDMDHENMFWYRQDPGLGLRLIYFSYDVKMKEKGDIPEGYSVSREKKERFSLILESASTNQTSMYLCASSSPARSPSYNSPLHFGNGTRLTVT.

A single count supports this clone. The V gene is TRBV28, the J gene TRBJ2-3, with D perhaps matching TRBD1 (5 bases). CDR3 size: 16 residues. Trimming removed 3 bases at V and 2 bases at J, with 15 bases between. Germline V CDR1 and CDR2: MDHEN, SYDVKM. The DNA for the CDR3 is TGTGCCAGCAGTTTTGCAGGGTCGGGCTACACAGATACGCAGTATTTT. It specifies CASSFAGSGYTDTQYF.

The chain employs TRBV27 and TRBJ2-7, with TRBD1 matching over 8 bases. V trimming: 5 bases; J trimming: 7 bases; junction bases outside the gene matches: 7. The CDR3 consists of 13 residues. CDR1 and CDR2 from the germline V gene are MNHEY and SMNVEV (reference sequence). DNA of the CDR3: TGTGCCAGCAGTCGACAGGGGATTGGGGAGCAGTACTTC. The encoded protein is CASSRQGIGEQYF.

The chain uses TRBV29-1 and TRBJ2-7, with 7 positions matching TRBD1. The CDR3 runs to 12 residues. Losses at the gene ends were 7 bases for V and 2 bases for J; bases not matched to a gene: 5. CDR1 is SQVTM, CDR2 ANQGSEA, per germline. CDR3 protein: CSARDSTYEQYF. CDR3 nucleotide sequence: TGCAGCGCCCGGGACAGCACCTACGAGCAGTACTTC.